This T cell receptor beta chain was profiled in a study of T cells after yellow fever vaccination. Via MiXCR, TCRdb re-called the 5' RACE reads, giving one row per CDR3 protein. The profile shows 200,000 to 250,000 distinct CDR3 sequences, approximately 3% of them singletons. This sample comprised CD4+ T cells sorted from PBMCs, obtained 10 days after the yellow fever booster vaccination. This sequence was found in a man between 18 and 29 years old who received the YFV17D yellow fever vaccine.

CDR3 amino acids: CSGVGTGVRQPQHF. The CDR3 DNA reads TGCAGTGGGGTTGGGACAGGGGTACGTCAGCCCCAGCATTTT. V usage is TRBV20-1 and J usage is TRBJ1-5, with 10 bases fitting TRBD1. Germline loops: CDR1 DFQATT, CDR2 SNEGSKA (reference sequence). The CDR3 runs 14 residues. V gave up 7 bases and J gave up 6 bases; unmatched junction bases: 9.